A selection of T cell receptor beta chains follows, all from one sample in a study of CD8 T cells in Susac syndrome. Each CDR3 protein is one row after TCRdb ran MiXCR on the immunoSEQ multiplex PCR reads. The table records 100,000 to 150,000 distinct CDR3 sequences, around 94% of them present only once. Sequencing was performed on CD8+ T cells from PBMCs. Source of these receptors: a human donor with Susac syndrome. Both conserved end residues are part of each CDR3. A D gene is named only where the DNA matches it firmly.

NA,TRBJ2-7,TRBV27,CASSPDRGLDEQYF
NA,TRBJ2-2,TRBV7-9,CASSLGRTPGELFF
NA,TRBJ1-3,TRBV9,CASSVEGGSGNTIYF
NA,TRBJ1-1,TRBV4-1,CASSQVEGIKAFF
TRBD2,TRBJ2-3,TRBV12-3/TRBV12-4,CASSPIAGGPHTQYF
TRBD1,TRBJ1-5,TRBV28,CASTTGVSQPQHF
NA,TRBJ2-3,TRBV15,CATTAGGRSTDTQYF
NA,TRBJ2-1,TRBV30,CAWSGWGLREQFF
TRBD1,TRBJ2-7,TRBV12-3/TRBV12-4,CASSGTGGYFDEQYF
NA,TRBJ2-5,TRBV7-2,CASSHPGPAGETQYF
NA,TRBJ1-2,TRBV4-1,CASSQPQSNYGYTF
NA,TRBJ2-2,TRBV7-9,CASSLALRPSGELFF
NA,TRBJ2-1,TRBV5-1,CASSLADYSYNEQFF
NA,TRBJ2-1,TRBV6-2/TRBV6-3,CASSYGLASNEQFF
NA,TRBJ2-1,TRBV5-6,CASSLTATNEQFF
TRBD1,TRBJ2-7,TRBV12-3/TRBV12-4,CASSPTRDRRPYEQYF
NA,TRBJ2-3,TRBV5-1,CASGQGTSGTDTQYF
NA,TRBJ2-7,TRBV6-2/TRBV6-3,CASAGAYEQYF
TRBD2,TRBJ2-1,TRBV20-1,CSARSASGTDEQFF
TRBD1,TRBJ1-2,TRBV27,CASRDRDYYGYTF
NA,TRBJ1-2,TRBV6-6,CASSYEGIPNYGYTF
TRBD1,TRBJ2-5,TRBV7-9,CASSYPGTGVRETQYF
TRBD2,TRBJ2-5,TRBV29-1,CSVERFPGLAGGVKETQYF
NA,TRBJ2-1,TRBV28,CASRPQGSYNEQFF
NA,TRBJ1-5,TRBV18,CASSSHRWPSNQPQHF
NA,TRBJ1-1,TRBV5-4,CASSDSRNTEAFF
NA,TRBJ1-2,TRBV20-1,CSDIDVGYGYTF
TRBD1,TRBJ2-2,TRBV9,CASSPRTGGSAGELFF
TRBD2,TRBJ2-3,TRBV29-1,CSVWTPGLAADTQYF
TRBD1,TRBJ2-7,TRBV7-9,CASSLGPGQGMSYEQYF
NA,TRBJ2-3,TRBV29-1,CSVEASERAGSTDTQYF
NA,TRBJ1-6,TRBV7-3,CASSLSVGGNSPLHF
NA,TRBJ2-7,TRBV14,CASSQASAGLYEQYF
TRBD1,TRBJ1-5,TRBV12-3/TRBV12-4,CASSFGGRGGQPQHF
NA,TRBJ1-1,TRBV29-1,CSVPQGTEAFF
NA,TRBJ2-1,TRBV7-8,CASSFSGEGNEQFF
NA,TRBJ1-3,TRBV14,CASSQERSLRGNTIYF
TRBD2,TRBJ2-1,TRBV4-1,CASSHPGLGRDEQFF
NA,TRBJ1-1,TRBV4-3,CASSQDPPGADTEAFF
TRBD1,TRBJ2-6,TRBV20-1,CSVETGAPSGANVLTF
NA,TRBJ1-3,TRBV28,CASSLLQSSGNTIYF
TRBD2,TRBJ2-5,TRBV18,CASSPTGLADEETQYF
NA,TRBJ2-2,TRBV25-1,CASSPNRDTGELFF
TRBD1,TRBJ2-1,TRBV6-5,CASSYRDGGLGTVYNEQFF
NA,TRBJ1-3,TRBV29-1,CSVELDGNTIYF
TRBD1,TRBJ1-2,TRBV12-3/TRBV12-4,CASSHRGDRYTF
NA,TRBJ2-7,TRBV30,CAWSTIYEQYF
TRBD2,TRBJ2-1,TRBV20-1,CSAHAGTSGYNEQFF
TRBD1,TRBJ1-5,TRBV28,CASGQGRNQPQHF
TRBD1,TRBJ1-2,TRBV4-2,CASSSPGQVNYGYTF
NA,TRBJ1-1,TRBV5-4,CASSLRENTEAFF
NA,TRBJ2-1,TRBV10-3,CAIKGHLWELYNEQFF
NA,TRBJ2-7,TRBV7-9,CASSTSGPYEQYF
TRBD1,TRBJ2-6,TRBV3-1,CASSQDWGTGVGGANVLTF
NA,TRBJ1-6,TRBV12-3/TRBV12-4,CASTRALYSPLHF
TRBD1,TRBJ1-4,TRBV20-1,CSAREQGDPTNEKLFF
NA,TRBJ1-5,TRBV30,CAWSARYEGNQPQHF